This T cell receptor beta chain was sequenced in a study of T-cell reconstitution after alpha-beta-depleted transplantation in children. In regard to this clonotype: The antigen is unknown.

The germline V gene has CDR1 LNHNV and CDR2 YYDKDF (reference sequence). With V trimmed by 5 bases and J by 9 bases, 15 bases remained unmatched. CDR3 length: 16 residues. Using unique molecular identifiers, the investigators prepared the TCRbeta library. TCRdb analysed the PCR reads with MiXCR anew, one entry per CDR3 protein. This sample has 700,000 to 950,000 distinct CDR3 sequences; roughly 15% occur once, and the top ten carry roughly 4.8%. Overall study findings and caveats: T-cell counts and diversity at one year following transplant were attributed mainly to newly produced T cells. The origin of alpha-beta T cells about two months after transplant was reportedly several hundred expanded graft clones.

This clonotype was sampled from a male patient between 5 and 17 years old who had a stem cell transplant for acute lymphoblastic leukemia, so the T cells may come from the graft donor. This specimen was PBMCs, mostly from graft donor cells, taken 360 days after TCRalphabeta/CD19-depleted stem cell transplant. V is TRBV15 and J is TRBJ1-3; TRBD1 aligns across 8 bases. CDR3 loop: CATSRGRGQDFRTIYF. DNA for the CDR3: TGTGCCACCAGCCGAGGTCGGGGACAGGATTTCCGCACCATATATTTT.